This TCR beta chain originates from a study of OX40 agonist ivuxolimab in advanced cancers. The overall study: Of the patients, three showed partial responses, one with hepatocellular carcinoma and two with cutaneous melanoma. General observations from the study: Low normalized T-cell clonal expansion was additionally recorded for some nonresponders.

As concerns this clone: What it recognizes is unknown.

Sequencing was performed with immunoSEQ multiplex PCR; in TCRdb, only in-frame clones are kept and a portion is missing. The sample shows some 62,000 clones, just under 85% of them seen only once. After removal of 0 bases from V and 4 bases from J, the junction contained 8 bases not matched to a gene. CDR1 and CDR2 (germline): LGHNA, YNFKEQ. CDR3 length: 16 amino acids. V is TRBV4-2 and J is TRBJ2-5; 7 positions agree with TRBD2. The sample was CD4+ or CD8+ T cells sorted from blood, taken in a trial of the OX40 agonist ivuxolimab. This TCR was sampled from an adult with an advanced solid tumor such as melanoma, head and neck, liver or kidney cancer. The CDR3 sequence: CASSQDPLAVLETQYF. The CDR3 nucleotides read TGTGCCAGCAGCCAAGATCCCCTAGCGGTTCTAGAGACCCAGTACTTC.